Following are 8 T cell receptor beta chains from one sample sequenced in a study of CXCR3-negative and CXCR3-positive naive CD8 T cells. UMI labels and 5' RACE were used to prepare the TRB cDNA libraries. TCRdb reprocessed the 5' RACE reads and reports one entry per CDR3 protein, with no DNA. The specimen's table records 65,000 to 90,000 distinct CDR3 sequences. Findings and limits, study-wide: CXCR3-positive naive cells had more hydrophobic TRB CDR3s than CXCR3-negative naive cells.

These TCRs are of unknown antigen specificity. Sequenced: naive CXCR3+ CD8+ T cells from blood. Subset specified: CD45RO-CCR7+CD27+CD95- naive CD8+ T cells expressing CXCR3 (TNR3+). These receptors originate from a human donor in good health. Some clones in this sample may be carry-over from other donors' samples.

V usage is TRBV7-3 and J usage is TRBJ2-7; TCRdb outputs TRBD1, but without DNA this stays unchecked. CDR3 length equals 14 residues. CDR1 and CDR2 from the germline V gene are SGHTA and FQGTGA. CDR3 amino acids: CASSVSSGSYEQYF.

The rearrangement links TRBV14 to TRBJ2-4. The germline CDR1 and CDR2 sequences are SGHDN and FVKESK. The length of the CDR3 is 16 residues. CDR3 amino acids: CASSQSRSSAKNIQYF.

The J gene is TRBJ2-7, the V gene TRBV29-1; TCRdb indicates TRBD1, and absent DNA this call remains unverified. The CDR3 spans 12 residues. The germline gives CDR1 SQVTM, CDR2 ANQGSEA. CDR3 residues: CSVRDRGYEQYF.

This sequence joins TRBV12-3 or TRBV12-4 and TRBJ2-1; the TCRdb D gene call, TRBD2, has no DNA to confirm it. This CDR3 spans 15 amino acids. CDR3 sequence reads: CASSLGLAVPNEQFF.

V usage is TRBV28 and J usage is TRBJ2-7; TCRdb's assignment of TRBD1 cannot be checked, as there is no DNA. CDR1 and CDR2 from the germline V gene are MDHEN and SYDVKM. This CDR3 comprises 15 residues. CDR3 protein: CASSLALGPGYEQYF.

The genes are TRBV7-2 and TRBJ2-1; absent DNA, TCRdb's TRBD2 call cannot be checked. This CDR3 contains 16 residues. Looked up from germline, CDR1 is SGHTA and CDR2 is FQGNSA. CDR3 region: CASSRPLAGGGDEQFF.

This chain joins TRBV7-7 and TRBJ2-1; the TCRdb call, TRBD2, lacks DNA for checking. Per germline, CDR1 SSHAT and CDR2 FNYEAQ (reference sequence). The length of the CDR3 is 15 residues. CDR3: CASSLGGGAGDEQFF.

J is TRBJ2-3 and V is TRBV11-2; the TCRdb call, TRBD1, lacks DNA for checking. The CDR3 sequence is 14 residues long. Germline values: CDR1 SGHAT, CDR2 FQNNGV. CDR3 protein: CTSSNPLLADTQYF.